The T cell receptor (beta chain) described here comes from a study of T cells after yellow fever vaccination. Broader study findings: The study found a weaker secondary response that peaked faster, day 5 versus 15.

TCRdb re-analysed the 5' RACE reads in MiXCR, keeping a single row per CDR3 protein. The data hold approximately 300,000 distinct CDR3 sequences, with around 10% observed a single time. Turning to this clonotype: Antigen specificity is unknown.

Germline V lookup: CDR1 SGHRS, CDR2 YFSETQ. The CDR3 is 14 amino acids. V lost 3 bases and J lost 3, with 11 bases in between. Sequencing used CD4+ T cells sorted from PBMCs, obtained 45 days after the yellow fever booster vaccination. This clonotype originated in a man between 18 and 29 years old who received the YFV17D yellow fever vaccine. The rearrangement links TRBV5-1 to TRBJ2-3, with a weak D call TRBD1 (6 bases). In DNA form, the CDR3 reads TGCGCCAGCAGCTCGGGGACACCAACAGATACGCAGTATTTT. Its translation: CASSSGTPTDTQYF.